This TCR beta chain emerged from a study of blood T cell repertoires in COVID-19. At the level of the study: Sites in the United States, Italy and Spain provided acute and convalescent COVID-19 samples. Sources were T cells, B-cell-depleted T cells, or PBMCs; the material itself was cDNA or gDNA.

Measured with immunoSEQ multiplex PCR; TCRdb has only the in-frame clones, and not every one. This sample carries approximately 190,000 clones, around 80% of them seen once, and the ten largest clones take under 15%. The CDR3 covers 13 residues. From germline, CDR1 is SGHRS and CDR2 YFSETQ. V lost 6 bases and J 5 bases, leaving 11 bases between the germline ends. The clonotype originates from a man aged 30 to 45 with active or convalescent COVID-19. Sequenced material: peripheral blood. This chain uses TRBV5-1 with TRBJ2-2, with D tentatively TRBD2 (5 bases). The CDR3 sequence is CASNPPGTGELFF. CDR3 bases: TGCGCCAGCAACCCCCCGGGGACCGGGGAGCTGTTTTTT.